These T cell receptor beta chains were read from a single sample in a study of patients and donors after allogeneic stem cell transplantation. TCRdb ran MiXCR on the RT-PCR reads and lists one entry per CDR3 protein. Among 400,000 to 450,000 distinct CDR3 sequences listed, 16% were seen once. Sequenced input: blood, either unsorted or a sorted T cell fraction (not recorded which). The receptors here all came from a human donor who was either an allogeneic HSCT recipient or a stem cell or donor lymphocyte infusion donor (not recorded which). It is not recorded whose cells these are; they may come from a transplant donor. CDR3s include the opening cysteine and the closing phenylalanine or tryptophan. The order of the fields is D gene, J gene, V gene, clone size, CDR3 DNA, CDR3 protein. D genes are given only for firm matches. Expanded clones are given a class, and other clones once, few, many or no size at all.

>TRBD2|TRBJ2-1|TRBV5-1|many
TGCGCCAGCAGCTTGTCTAGCGGGGGAATCGTGGTCGGCGATGAGCAGTTCTTC
CASSLSSGGIVVGDEQFF
>NA|TRBJ2-4|TRBV4-2|NA
TGTGCCAGCAGCCAATATTCGGAGGGACCCAAAAACATTCAGTACTTC
CASSQYSEGPKNIQYF
>NA|TRBJ1-1|TRBV5-1|NA
TGCGCCAGCAGGCTGAGACAGAACACTGAAGCTTTCTTT
CASRLRQNTEAFF
>TRBD2|TRBJ2-2|TRBV12-3/TRBV12-4|few
TGTGCCAGCAGTTTGAGGTCTTGGGCGGGAGGGAACACCGGGGAGCTGTTTTTT
CASSLRSWAGGNTGELFF
>NA|TRBJ1-6|TRBV6-5|few
TGTGCCAGCAGTTATAAGGGACGGCGGAATTCACCCCTCCACTTT
CASSYKGRRNSPLHF
>NA|TRBJ1-2|TRBV3-1|few
TGTGCCAGCAGCCATCACGGGGATCTCCCTAACTATGGCTACACCTTC
CASSHHGDLPNYGYTF
>TRBD2|TRBJ2-7|TRBV7-9|many
TGTGCCAGCAGCCTGGGACTAGCGGGAGACTACGAGCAGTACTTC
CASSLGLAGDYEQYF
>NA|TRBJ1-5|TRBV5-1|NA
TGCGCCAGCAGCTTGTCGGGACGGACTAGCAATCAGCCCCAGCATTTT
CASSLSGRTSNQPQHF
>NA|TRBJ2-1|TRBV7-9|few
TGTGCCAGCAGCTCCCCACATCACCACAATGAGCAGTTCTTC
CASSSPHHHNEQFF
>NA|TRBJ1-1|TRBV7-2|few
TGTGCCAGCAGCTTAGGACAACGGCGGGGCACTGAAGCTTTCTTT
CASSLGQRRGTEAFF
>NA|TRBJ2-3|TRBV3-1|NA
TGTGCCAGCAGCCGACAATCGGCACTAGCAACAGATACGCAGTATTTT
CASSRQSALATDTQYF